This T cell receptor (beta chain) derives from a study of cytomegalovirus exposure and HLA in healthy donors. In the PCR, 60 Vbeta and 13 Jbeta primers were used. The data were produced by immunoSEQ multiplex PCR, yet TCRdb's version contains in-frame clones alone and is incomplete. The sample lists about 200,000 clones, about three quarters occurring once. There are 15 residues in the CDR3. Germline V gene sequence: CDR1 SNHLY, CDR2 FYNNEI. J lost 4 bases, V lost 6 bases, and 11 bases had no gene match. The sequenced material came from PBMCs. The receptor's source is a male donor in good health and CMV-seronegative. J is TRBJ1-2 and V is TRBV2, with 7 bases aligning to TRBD1. CDR3 region: CASSQETGPFYGYTF. CDR3 DNA sequence: TGTGCCAGCAGCCAAGAGACAGGGCCATTCTATGGCTACACCTTC.